The present T cell receptor (beta chain) was sequenced within a study of blood T cell repertoires in COVID-19. On the study more broadly: Donors in the United States, Italy and Spain gave samples during acute or convalescent COVID-19.

This CDR3 region has 16 residues. The participants were between about 18 and 90 years old and came from some 23 US areas. Libraries were prepared by immunoSEQ multiplex PCR; TCRdb keeps only in-frame clonotypes and omits some of them. The sample has around 360,000 clones, less than 90% seen once. The rearrangement links TRBV21-1 to TRBJ2-5; the table assigns TRBD2, which was not confirmed against the DNA. TRBV21-1 is designated a pseudogene. The sample comprised PBMCs or T cells enriched from blood (not recorded which). This sequence was found in a woman aged 25 to 39 who had recovered from COVID-19. This CDR3 reads CASSIPGTSARETQYF. CDR3 sequence (DNA): TGTGCCAGCAGCATTCCCGGGACTAGCGCTCGAGAGACCCAGTACTTC.